The source of this T cell receptor beta chain is a study of Ad26.COV2.S vaccination and SARS-CoV-2 variants (dated by TCRdb to 2020 to 2022). Describing the broader study: Vaccine-arm donors were drawn from COV1001, a multicentre, randomized, double-blind, placebo-controlled phase I-IIa trial of Ad26.COV2.S in healthy adults. Ad26.COV2.S was administered intramuscularly at 5 x 10^10 or 1 x 10^11 viral particles, either as a single shot or as two shots given 56 days apart. TCRbeta repertoire sequencing was used to assess the specificity and breadth of SARS-CoV-2-reactive T cell receptors after Ad26.COV2.S vaccination. Trial participants were randomized into five groups of five: low-dose or high-dose Ad26.COV2.S given once or twice, or placebo on both occasions. A total of around 32 samples were included in the TCR-sequenced set, comprising approximately 20 Ad26.COV2.S vaccine recipients, 5 placebo recipients and 8 SARS-CoV-2 convalescent individuals. Investigators did not know the trial group allocation while performing experiments and assessing outcomes. Overall study results and their limits: Higher spike-specific TCR breadth was observed in Ad26.COV2.S recipients than in placebo recipients (P = 0.0014). The study was not powered to compare responses between vaccine doses or regimens. It was noted by the authors that total T cell responses may have been underestimated by the TCR breadth and depth analyses. Vaccine and placebo recipients had similar non-spike TCR breadth, a finding consistent with the vaccine containing only spike. Substantial breadth of spike-specific CD8+ and CD4+ T cell responses was reported after vaccination.

Concerning this clone: Its antigen is still unknown. No qualities accompany the bases; no much larger clone lies one base away.

V lost 6 bases and J lost 16 bases; the stretch between them is 16 bases long. From cysteine to phenylalanine, the CDR3 is 12 amino acids long. Only CDR3 DNA is held: 36 bases, read in frame from base 1. The intended sense of this specimen's treatment or condition label: some 20 received Ad26.COV2.S at low or high dose, single or two shots; roughly five received placebo; per-sample allocation not given. Repertoires of vaccine and placebo recipients were sequenced from samples collected on day 63 after the first injection. In Cohort 1b, roughly 25 adults aged 18-55 years were enrolled at a single site in Boston, USA, between 29 July and 7 August 2020. As a vaccine, Ad26.COV2.S was a replication-incompetent adenovirus type 26 vector that expressed a prefusion-stabilized SARS-CoV-2 spike protein derived from the original Wuhan strain. The immunoSEQ Assay was the method used to sequence TCRbeta CDR3 regions. After extraction, genomic DNA underwent amplification by bias-controlled multiplex PCR, followed by high-throughput sequencing. In the source study's methods: Collapsing and filtering of sequences were performed to quantify the absolute abundance of each unique TCRbeta CDR3 region. T cell fraction was estimated by normalizing TCRbeta template counts to usable DNA, which was measured by amplifying reference genes present in all nucleated cells. Repertoire TCRs were annotated as SARS-CoV-2-specific by exact matching of V gene, CDR3 amino acid sequence and J gene to a known reactive TCR set. The reference SARS-CoV-2 TCR set was derived from MIRA and filtered for enrichment in COVID-19-positive ImmuneCODE repertoires, a step that removed public or cross-reactive TCRs. Using the MIRA antigens, annotated TCRs were further analysed by specific ORF or by position within an ORF. Depth was the summed frequency of annotated unique rearrangements, while breadth was defined as annotated unique rearrangements over total unique productive rearrangements. TCR breadth was compared between groups using two-sided Wilcoxon rank-sum tests. TCRdb carries this immuneACCESS record with in-frame sequences only. Its versions omit some clonotypes, under half of them owing to an unresolved V gene in the studies checked, with the rest unexplained. That table supplies the V and J calls and clone size; D and trimming were determined from the DNA. Recorded for this sample are about 430,000 clones; approximately 92% of them occurred a single time. The ten largest make up 9.5% to 15% of the sample.

The material sequenced was peripheral blood, taken in a trial of Ad26.COV2.S vaccine versus placebo. The TCR sequence derives from a person between 18 and 60 years old who received the Ad26.COV2.S COVID-19 vaccine or a placebo. The chain employs TRBV12-3 or TRBV12-4 and TRBJ1-6, with no reliable assignment of the D segment. The nucleotide sequence is TGTGCCAGCAGCCCCTTCCCAGAGGTACTCCACTTT. Protein translation: CASSPFPEVLHF.